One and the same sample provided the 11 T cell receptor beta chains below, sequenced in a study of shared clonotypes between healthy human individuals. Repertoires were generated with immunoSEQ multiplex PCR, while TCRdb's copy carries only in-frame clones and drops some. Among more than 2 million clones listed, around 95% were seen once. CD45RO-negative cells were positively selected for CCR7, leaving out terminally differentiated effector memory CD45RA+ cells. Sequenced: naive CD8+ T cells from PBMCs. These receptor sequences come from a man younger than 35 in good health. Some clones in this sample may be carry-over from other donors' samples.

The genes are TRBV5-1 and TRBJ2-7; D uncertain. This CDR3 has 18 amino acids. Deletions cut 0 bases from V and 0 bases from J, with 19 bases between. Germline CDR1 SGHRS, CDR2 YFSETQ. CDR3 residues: CASSLGWSRTVYSYEQYF. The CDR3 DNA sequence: TGCGCCAGCAGCTTGGGATGGTCCCGGACGGTGTACTCCTACGAGCAGTACTTC.

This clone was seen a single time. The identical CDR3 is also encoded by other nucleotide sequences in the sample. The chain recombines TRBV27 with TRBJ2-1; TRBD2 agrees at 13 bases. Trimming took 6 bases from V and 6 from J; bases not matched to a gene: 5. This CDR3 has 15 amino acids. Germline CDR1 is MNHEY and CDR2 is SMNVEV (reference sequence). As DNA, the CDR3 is TGTGCCAGCAGCTTACTAGCGGGAGGGCCCAATGAGCAGTTCTTC. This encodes CASSLLAGGPNEQFF.

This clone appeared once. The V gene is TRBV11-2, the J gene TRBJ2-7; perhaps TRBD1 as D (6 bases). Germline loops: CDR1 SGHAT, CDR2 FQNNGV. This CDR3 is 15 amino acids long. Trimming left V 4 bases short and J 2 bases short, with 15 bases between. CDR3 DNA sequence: TGTGCCAGCAGCTCAGGCCCGGGACATCCCTACGAGCAGTACTTC. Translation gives CASSSGPGHPYEQYF.

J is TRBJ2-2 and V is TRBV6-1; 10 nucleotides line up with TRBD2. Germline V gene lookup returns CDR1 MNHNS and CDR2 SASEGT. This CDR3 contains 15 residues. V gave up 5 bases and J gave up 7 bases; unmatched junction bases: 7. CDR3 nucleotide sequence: TGTGCCAGCAGTACCCTAGCGGGAGCGAGCGGGGAGCTGTTTTTT. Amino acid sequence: CASSTLAGASGELFF.

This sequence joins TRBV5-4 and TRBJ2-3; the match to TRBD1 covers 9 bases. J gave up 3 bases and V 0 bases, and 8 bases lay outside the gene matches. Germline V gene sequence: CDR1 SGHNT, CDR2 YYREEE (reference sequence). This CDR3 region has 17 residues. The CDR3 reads CASSLAVTGGGTDTQYF. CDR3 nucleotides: TGTGCCAGCAGCTTGGCCGTGACAGGGGGTGGAACAGATACGCAGTATTTT.

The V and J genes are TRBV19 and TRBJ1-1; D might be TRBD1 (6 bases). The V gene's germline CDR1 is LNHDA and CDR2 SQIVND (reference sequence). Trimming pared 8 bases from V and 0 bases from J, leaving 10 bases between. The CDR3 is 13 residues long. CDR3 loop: CASGQYMNTEAFF. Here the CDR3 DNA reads TGTGCCAGTGGACAGTACATGAACACTGAAGCTTTCTTT.

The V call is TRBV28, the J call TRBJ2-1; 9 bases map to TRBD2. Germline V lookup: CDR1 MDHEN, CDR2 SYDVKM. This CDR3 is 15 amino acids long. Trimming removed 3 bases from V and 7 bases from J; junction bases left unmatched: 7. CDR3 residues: CASSFGLARDNEQFF. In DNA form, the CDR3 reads TGTGCCAGCAGTTTTGGACTAGCGAGGGATAATGAGCAGTTCTTC.

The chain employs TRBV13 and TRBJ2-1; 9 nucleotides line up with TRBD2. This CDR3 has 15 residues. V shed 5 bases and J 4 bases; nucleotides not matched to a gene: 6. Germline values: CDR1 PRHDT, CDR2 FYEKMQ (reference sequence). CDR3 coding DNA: TGTGCCAGCAGCCCCAGCAGCGGGAGGTACAATGAGCAGTTCTTC. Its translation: CASSPSSGRYNEQFF.

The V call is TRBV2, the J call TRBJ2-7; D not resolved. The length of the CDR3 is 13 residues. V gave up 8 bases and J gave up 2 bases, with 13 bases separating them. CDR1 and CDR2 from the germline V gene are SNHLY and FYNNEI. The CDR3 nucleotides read TGTGCCAGCCAAAATAATCAAGCCTACGAGCAGTACTTC. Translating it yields CASQNNQAYEQYF.

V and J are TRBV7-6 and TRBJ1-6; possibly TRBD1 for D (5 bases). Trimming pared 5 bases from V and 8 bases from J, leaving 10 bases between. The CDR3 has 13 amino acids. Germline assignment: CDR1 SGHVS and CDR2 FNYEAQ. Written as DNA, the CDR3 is TGTGCCAGCAGCGGGGACGGCTATTCACCCCTCCACTTT. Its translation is CASSGDGYSPLHF.

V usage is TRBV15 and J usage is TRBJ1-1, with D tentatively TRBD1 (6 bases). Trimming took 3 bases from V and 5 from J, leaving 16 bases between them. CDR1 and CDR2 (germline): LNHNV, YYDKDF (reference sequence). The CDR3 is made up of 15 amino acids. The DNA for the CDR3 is TGTGCCACCAGCAGGAGTGAACAGGGCGGGACTGAAGCTTTCTTT. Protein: CATSRSEQGGTEAFF.